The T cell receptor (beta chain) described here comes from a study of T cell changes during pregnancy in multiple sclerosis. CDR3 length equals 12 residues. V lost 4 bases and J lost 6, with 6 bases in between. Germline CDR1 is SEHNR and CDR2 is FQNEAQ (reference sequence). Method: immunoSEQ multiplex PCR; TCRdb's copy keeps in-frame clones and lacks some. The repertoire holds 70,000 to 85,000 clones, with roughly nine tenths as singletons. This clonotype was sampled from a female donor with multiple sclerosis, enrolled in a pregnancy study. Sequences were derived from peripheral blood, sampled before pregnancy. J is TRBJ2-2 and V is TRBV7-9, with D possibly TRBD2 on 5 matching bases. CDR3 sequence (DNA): TGTGCCAGCAGCTCGGGGTCCGGGGAGCTGTTTTTT. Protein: CASSSGSGELFF.